This TCR beta chain was sequenced during a study of blood T cell repertoires in COVID-19. Clones were sequenced by immunoSEQ multiplex PCR, and TCRdb holds only the in-frame ones, with some missing. The sample has about 480,000 clones, approximately 90% seen once. This clone was found once. Trimming shortened V by 2 bases and J by 3 bases, and 8 bases separated the two germline ends. The CDR3 covers 13 residues. The germline V gene has CDR1 KGHSH and CDR2 LQKENI. The receptor was derived from a woman aged 40 to 55 who had recovered from COVID-19. The chain couples TRBV18 to TRBJ2-7, with D perhaps matching TRBD1 (6 bases). Source material: PBMCs or T cells enriched from blood (not recorded which). The CDR3 here is CASSPSTGYEQYF. The CDR3 bases are TGTGCCAGCTCACCATCGACAGGCTACGAGCAGTACTTC.